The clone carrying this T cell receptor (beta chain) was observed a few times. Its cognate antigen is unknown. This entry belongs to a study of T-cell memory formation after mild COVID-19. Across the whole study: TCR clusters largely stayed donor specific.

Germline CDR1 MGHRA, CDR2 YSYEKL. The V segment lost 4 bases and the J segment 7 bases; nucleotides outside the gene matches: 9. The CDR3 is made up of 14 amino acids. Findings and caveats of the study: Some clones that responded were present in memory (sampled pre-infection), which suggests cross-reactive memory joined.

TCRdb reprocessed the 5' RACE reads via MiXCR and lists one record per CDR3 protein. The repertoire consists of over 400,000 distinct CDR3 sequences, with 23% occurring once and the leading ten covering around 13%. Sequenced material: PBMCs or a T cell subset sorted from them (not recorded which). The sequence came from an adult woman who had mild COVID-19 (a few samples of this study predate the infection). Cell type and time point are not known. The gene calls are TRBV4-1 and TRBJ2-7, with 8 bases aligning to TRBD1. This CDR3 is CASSLETGEMEQYF. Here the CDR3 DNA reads TGCGCCAGCAGCCTCGAGACAGGGGAGATGGAGCAGTACTTC.